A single sample is the source of the 5 T cell receptor beta chains below, sequenced in a study of T cell responses to AZD1222 COVID-19 vaccine. Here immunoSEQ multiplex PCR was the method, and the copy in TCRdb shows in-frame clones only, minus some. Of roughly 100,000 clones in the sample, roughly nine tenths are singletons; the top ten hold more than 40%. Here the sequenced sample was peripheral blood, taken 28 days after the second AZD1222 dose. All receptors come from an adult who received the AZD1222 COVID-19 vaccine.

The V and J genes are TRBV28 and TRBJ2-1, with D possibly matching TRBD2 (6 bases). V was cut by 2 bases and J by 9 bases, with 14 bases left in between. Germline CDR1 MDHEN, CDR2 SYDVKM. The CDR3 is 14 residues long. CDR3 nucleotide sequence: TGTGCCAGCAGTTTAGGCGGGACCCCTAGTGAGCAGTTCTTC. The encoded protein is CASSLGGTPSEQFF. Variable domain in full (rest from reference TRBV28 and TRBJ2-1): DVKVTQSSRYLVKRTGEKVFLECVQDMDHENMFWYRQDPGLGLRLIYFSYDVKMKEKGDIPEGYSVSREKKERFSLILESASTNQTSMYLCASSLGGTPSEQFFGPGTRLTVL.

The chain carries TRBV28 and TRBJ1-3; the D is unclear. The germline V and J ends were trimmed by 4 bases and 4 bases, with 5 bases remaining between them. Germline V lookup: CDR1 MDHEN, CDR2 SYDVKM. The CDR3 covers 12 residues. CDR3: CASSSQGNTIYF. The CDR3 nucleotides read TGTGCCAGCAGTTCTCAGGGAAACACCATATATTTT.

V is TRBV5-4 and J is TRBJ2-5; 10 positions agree with TRBD2. Trimming cost V 4 bases and J 5 bases; bases outside gene matches: 11. This CDR3 region has 16 residues. The germline gives CDR1 SGHNT, CDR2 YYREEE (reference sequence). The CDR3, as DNA: TGTGCCAGCAGCCGGGGGGCTAGCGGGAGTTCGGAGACCCAGTACTTC. Protein: CASSRGASGSSETQYF. Looking up the rest from reference TRBV5-4 and TRBJ2-5 gives the full variable domain: ETGVTQSPTHLIKTRGQQVTLRCSSQSGHNTVSWYQQALGQGPQFIFQYYREEENGRGNFPPRFSGLQFPNYSSELNVNALELDDSALYLCASSRGASGSSETQYFGPGTRLLVL.

This sequence joins TRBV7-2 and TRBJ1-1; a possible D gene is TRBD1 (6 bases). CDR1 and CDR2 from the germline V gene are SGHTA and FQGNSA. The germline V and J ends were trimmed by 0 bases and 6 bases, with 11 bases remaining between them. There are 14 residues in the CDR3. In DNA, the CDR3 is TGTGCCAGCAGCTTAGCGGGGCAGGGGTCTGAAGCTTTCTTT. Residues: CASSLAGQGSEAFF.

V gene TRBV9 combines with J gene TRBJ2-7; D is possibly TRBD1 (5 bases). V shed 4 bases and J shed 0 bases, with 14 bases lying between them. CDR3 length: 15 amino acids. Germline V gene data show CDR1 as SGDLS and CDR2 as YYNGEE. CDR3 protein: CASSPHQGSSYEQYF. In nucleotides, the CDR3 is TGTGCCAGCAGCCCCCACCAGGGCAGCTCCTACGAGCAGTACTTC.